These 17 T cell receptor beta chains share one sample of origin, sequenced in a study of blood T cell repertoires in COVID-19. Clones were sequenced by immunoSEQ multiplex PCR, and TCRdb holds only the in-frame ones, with some missing. Seen here are roughly 150,000 clones, roughly 84% observed once, and the top ten hold 8.3%. The sequencing input was peripheral blood. The receptors derive from an older woman with COVID-19, enrolled during active disease.

The chain has TRBV18 and TRBJ1-1; a possible D gene is TRBD1 (6 bases). The CDR3 is 16 residues long. V lost 3 bases and J lost 1, with 15 bases in between. Per the germline V gene, CDR1 is KGHSH and CDR2 is LQKENI. The CDR3, as DNA: TGTGCCAGCTCACCTCGGGACATAGCCTCGAACACTGAAGCTTTCTTT. Its translation is CASSPRDIASNTEAFF.

J is TRBJ2-5 and V is TRBV3-1 (or the pseudogene TRBV3-2), with no clear D. V gave up 4 bases and J gave up 11 bases, with 14 bases separating them. CDR3 length equals 12 residues. Germline-derived CDR1 and CDR2 are LGHDT and YNNKEL (reference sequence). The CDR3 bases are TGTGCCAGCAGCCCCCGAGGAGAGCGTCAGTACTTC. Residues: CASSPRGERQYF.

The chain joins TRBV11-2 to TRBJ2-3; 11 bases map to TRBD1. CDR1 SGHAT and CDR2 FQNNGV come from the germline V gene. J gave up 1 base and V 5 bases, and 2 bases lay outside the gene matches. This CDR3 region has 15 residues. The DNA of the CDR3 is TGTGCCAGCAGCCAGGGACAGGGGGGCACAGATACGCAGTATTTT. As protein: CASSQGQGGTDTQYF.

CDR3 region: CASIHRGNIMAPGELFF. CDR3 sequence (DNA): TGTGCCAGTATCCATAGAGGGAACATAATGGCTCCCGGGGAGCTGTTTTTT. V and J are TRBV19 and TRBJ2-2; maybe TRBD2 (5 bases). This CDR3 is built from 17 residues. The germline V gene has CDR1 LNHDA and CDR2 SQIVND (reference sequence). The ends were cut back, 7 bases at V and 6 bases at J, with 24 bases in the middle.

About this clone: Additional DNA sequences in this sample encode the identical CDR3. The chain has TRBV7-3 and TRBJ1-1, with TRBD1 identical over 8 bases. This CDR3 spans 15 amino acids. CDR1 and CDR2 (germline): SGHTA, FQGTGA. V lost 0 bases to trimming and J lost 1 base; unmatched junction nucleotides: 1. The CDR3 sequence: CASSLTGTGNTEAFF. CDR3 coding DNA: TGTGCCAGCAGCTTAACCGGGACAGGGAACACTGAAGCTTTCTTT.

CDR3 nucleotides: TGTGCCAGCAATAAAGGGGGGGGACCCGGGGAGCTGTTTTTT. Protein: CASNKGGGPGELFF. The rearrangement uses TRBV6-5 and TRBJ2-2, with a tentative D call TRBD2 (7 bases). The CDR3 loop spans 14 amino acids. V lost 7 bases to trimming and J lost 6 bases, with 15 bases between them. CDR1 is MNHEY and CDR2 is SVGAGI in the germline V gene.

This sequence joins TRBV2 and TRBJ1-5; possibly TRBD1 for D (5 bases). The V gene lost 6 bases and the J gene lost 7 bases, with 13 bases spanning the gap. This CDR3 has 13 amino acids. The germline CDR1 and CDR2 sequences are SNHLY and FYNNEI. The CDR3 nucleotides read TGTGCCAGCAGATGGGGGGAGAGCCAGCCCCAGCATTTT. Translated: CASRWGESQPQHF.

The chain is built from TRBV27 and TRBJ1-5, with 7 bases matching TRBD1. After removal of 2 bases from V and 8 bases from J, the junction contained 9 bases not matched to a gene. The CDR3 loop spans 15 amino acids. Germline-derived CDR1 and CDR2 are MNHEY and SMNVEV (reference sequence). The CDR3, as DNA: TGTGCCAGCAGTTTAGATTCCAGGGGGAACAAGCCCCAGCATTTT. Translated: CASSLDSRGNKPQHF.

V usage is TRBV7-6 and J usage is TRBJ1-4; 9 nucleotides agree with TRBD1. V gave up 2 bases and J gave up 7 bases; unmatched junction bases: 5. Germline assignment: CDR1 SGHVS and CDR2 FNYEAQ. This CDR3 region has 15 residues. The CDR3 loop reads CASSLNRDRAEKLFF. DNA for the CDR3: TGTGCCAGCAGCTTAAACCGGGACAGGGCTGAAAAACTGTTTTTT.

This chain connects TRBV7-8 to TRBJ1-4; 7 bases line up with TRBD1. This CDR3 has 15 amino acids. Looked up from germline, CDR1 is SGHVS and CDR2 is FQNEAQ. V lost 4 bases, J lost 6 bases, and 8 bases stayed unmatched. The CDR3 DNA reads as TGTGCCAGCAGCTCCCGAACAGGGGCCCATGAAAAACTGTTTTTT. Amino acid sequence: CASSSRTGAHEKLFF. Using reference TRBV7-8 and TRBJ1-4 for the parts outside the CDR3, the full variable domain is GAGVSQSPRYKVAKRGQDVALRCDPISGHVSLFWYQQALGQGPEFLTYFQNEAQLDKSGLPSDRFFAERPEGSVSTLKIQRTQQEDSAVYLCASSSRTGAHEKLFFGSGTQLSVL.

This sequence joins TRBV4-1 and TRBJ2-1; D is ambiguous. The CDR3 runs to 15 residues. Trimming stripped 2 bases from V and 4 bases from J, with 12 bases between. Germline CDR1 is MGHRA and CDR2 is YSYEKL. CDR3 region: CASSQSETSYNEQFF. CDR3 in DNA: TGCGCCAGCAGCCAAAGCGAGACTTCTTACAATGAGCAGTTCTTC.

The V and J genes are TRBV5-1 and TRBJ2-1; TRBD2 matches at 12 bases. Trimming took 0 bases from V and 6 from J; bases not matched to a gene: 4. Looked up from germline, CDR1 is SGHRS and CDR2 is YFSETQ. There are 16 residues in the CDR3. The CDR3: CASSLVGTSGFNEQFF. In DNA form, the CDR3 reads TGCGCCAGCAGCTTGGTTGGGACTAGCGGGTTCAATGAGCAGTTCTTC.

The V gene is TRBV5-1, the J gene TRBJ1-1; D perhaps matches TRBD1 (5 bases). The germline CDR1 and CDR2 sequences are SGHRS and YFSETQ. The CDR3 covers 14 residues. Trimming took off 4 bases at V and 1 base at J, with 11 bases between the two ends. CDR3 region: CASSLQGPNTEAFF. In DNA, the CDR3 is TGCGCCAGCAGCCTCCAGGGCCCGAACACTGAAGCTTTCTTT.

A note on this clone: This specimen includes other DNA sequences encoding the same CDR3. CDR3 residues: CASSLGSGNTEAFF. The CDR3 region has the DNA TGCGCCAGCAGCTTGGGCTCGGGTAACACTGAAGCTTTCTTT. The chain combines TRBV5-1 with TRBJ1-1; D call uncertain. Germline CDR1 reads SGHRS; CDR2 reads YFSETQ. The CDR3 sequence is 14 residues long. V was cut by 0 bases and J by 2 bases, with 8 bases left in between.

In its sample, this clone was seen a few times. The chain employs TRBV10-1 and TRBJ2-2, with a possible D match to TRBD2 (6 bases). CDR1 is WNHNN, CDR2 SYGVQD, per germline (reference sequence). V was clipped by 6 bases and J by 7 bases, with 15 bases between them. This CDR3 contains 14 residues. The CDR3 region has the DNA TGCGCCAGCAGGGTCACCAGGGAGGTCGGGGAGCTGTTTTTT. Protein sequence: CASRVTREVGELFF.

The chain uses TRBV7-9 and TRBJ1-2, with 7 bases fitting TRBD1. The V segment lost 7 bases and the J segment 2 bases; nucleotides outside the gene matches: 10. The CDR3 covers 15 residues. CDR1 SEHNR and CDR2 FQNEAQ come from the germline V gene (reference sequence). The DNA of the CDR3 is TGTGCCAGCATCGGCTCCGGGACAGCAAACTATGGCTACACCTTC. Protein product: CASIGSGTANYGYTF.

The sample holds a few counts of this clone. The chain combines TRBV7-3 with TRBJ2-3; no clear D. The CDR3 sequence is 13 residues long. V lost 1 base and J lost 9, with 11 bases in between. Germline CDR1 SGHTA, CDR2 FQGTGA. In DNA form, the CDR3 reads TGTGCCAGCAGCTTAAGCCCCCTTCAGACGCAGTATTTT. Its protein product is CASSLSPLQTQYF.